Below, one TCR beta chain is given with its context. The antigen is undetermined. The V end was cut by 2 bases, the J end by 12 bases, with 8 bases between. The CDR3 contains 10 residues. Germline CDR1 reads SQVTM; CDR2 reads ANQGSEA. The data stem from a study of T cell repertoires in cytomegalovirus infection. Using its own MiXCR run on the reads, TCRdb lists one record per CDR3 protein. This sample has hundreds of thousands of distinct CDR3 sequences; approximately 30% occur once, and the top ten carry under 15%. This receptor was identified in a human donor in good health (CMV status not recorded). Some clones in this sample may be carry-over from other donors' samples. The chain has TRBV29-1 and TRBJ2-1; D is perhaps TRBD2 (6 bases). The starting material was cultured CD8+ T cells from PBMCs, obtained from culture after CMV antigen stimulation. The CDR3 DNA reads TGCAGCGTTGAATTGGGGGGGCAGTTCTTC. Its translation is CSVELGGQFF.